This T cell receptor (beta chain) emerged from a study of cytomegalovirus exposure and HLA in healthy donors. The PCR was carried out with 60 Vbeta primers and 13 Jbeta primers. Authors' methods: Around 11 million shared chains were among some 80 million unique TCR beta chains counted in a later analysis. The method was immunoSEQ multiplex PCR; TCRdb's version includes in-frame clones alone and lacks a portion of them. The DNA gave D and trimming, while V, J and clone size come from that table. The table lists some 180,000 clones, around 70% of them singletons. V dropped 3 bases and J dropped 8 bases, with 11 bases sitting between them. Germline values: CDR1 SEHNR, CDR2 FQNEAQ (reference sequence). The CDR3 length is 13 residues. On this clone: Antigen specificity is unknown.

The study's findings and limits: For most TCR beta V segments, an earlier analysis put the productive rate at about 87% or about 30% of the time. Association of a missense DCLRE1C variant with TCR beta V- and J-gene trimming was reported in a later analysis. Analyses of presence and absence presupposed an approximately uniform sequencing depth across donors.

Sequencing was done on a sample of PBMCs. The origin of this receptor is a male donor in good health and CMV-seronegative. The V and J genes are TRBV7-9 and TRBJ2-4, with D perhaps TRBD1 (5 bases). The CDR3 region has the DNA TGTGCCAGCAGCTTGCAAGGGGTAGACATTCAGTACTTC. This gives the protein CASSLQGVDIQYF.